Listed here are 28 T cell receptor beta chains from one sample, sequenced in a study of Ad26.COV2.S vaccination and SARS-CoV-2 variants. The treatment here: about 20 received Ad26.COV2.S at low or high dose, single or two shots; about 5 received placebo; per-sample allocation not given. Sample collection was performed on day 63 after the first vaccine or placebo injection. Assay: immunoSEQ multiplex PCR; the TCRdb copy retains only in-frame clones and omits some. This table holds a few hundred thousand clones, around 86% found once. The source material was peripheral blood, sampled in a trial of Ad26.COV2.S vaccine versus placebo. These receptors originate from a person between 18 and 65 years old who received the Ad26.COV2.S COVID-19 vaccine or a placebo.

The chain combines TRBV7-2 with TRBJ1-2, with 9 bases matching TRBD1. Losses at the gene ends were 5 bases for V and 3 bases for J; bases not matched to a gene: 7. Per germline, CDR1 SGHTA and CDR2 FQGNSA. This CDR3 comprises 15 residues. This CDR3 is CASSQGQGRHYGYTF. CDR3 nucleotides: TGTGCCAGCAGCCAAGGACAGGGGCGACACTATGGCTACACCTTC.

This chain joins TRBV27 and TRBJ2-7, with D perhaps matching TRBD2 (6 bases). The CDR3 consists of 10 residues. Germline CDR1 reads MNHEY; CDR2 reads SMNVEV (reference sequence). Trimming pared 3 bases from V and 9 bases from J, leaving 6 bases between. This CDR3 reads CASSLGGQYF. CDR3 DNA: TGTGCCAGCAGTTTGGGAGGGCAGTACTTC.

The rearrangement joins TRBV7-8 to TRBJ2-5, with D tentatively TRBD1 or TRBD2 (5 bases each). Trimming removed 6 bases from V and 2 bases from J, with 13 bases in between. The CDR3 loop spans 14 amino acids. The germline V gene has CDR1 SGHVS and CDR2 FQNEAQ. CDR3: CASSLGWGQETQYF. CDR3 sequence (DNA): TGTGCCAGCAGTCTAGGGTGGGGGCAAGAGACCCAGTACTTC. The whole variable domain, remainder taken from reference TRBV7-8 and TRBJ2-5, is GAGVSQSPRYKVAKRGQDVALRCDPISGHVSLFWYQQALGQGPEFLTYFQNEAQLDKSGLPSDRFFAERPEGSVSTLKIQRTQQEDSAVYLCASSLGWGQETQYFGPGTRLLVL.

This clone was seen only once. V usage is TRBV5-6 and J usage is TRBJ1-6, with D perhaps matching TRBD1 (5 bases). Germline values: CDR1 SGHDT, CDR2 YYEEEE. Trimming shortened V by 0 bases and J by 6 bases, and 13 bases separated the two germline ends. The CDR3 covers 16 residues. CDR3 nucleotides: TGTGCCAGCAGCTTGGCAGGGATCGATTTTAATTCACCCCTCCACTTT. This gives the protein CASSLAGIDFNSPLHF. The variable domain in full, with the rest retrieved from reference TRBV5-6 and TRBJ1-6, is DAGVTQSPTHLIKTRGQQVTLRCSPKSGHDTVSWYQQALGQGPQFIFQYYEEEERQRGNFPDRFSGHQFPNYSSELNVNALLLGDSALYLCASSLAGIDFNSPLHFGNGTRLTVT.

The chain couples TRBV11-3 to TRBJ1-3; tentatively, D is TRBD1 (6 bases). Germline V gene data show CDR1 as SGHNT and CDR2 as YENEEA. This CDR3 spans 20 amino acids. Trimming left V 1 base short and J 0 bases short, with 22 bases between. The CDR3 spells CASSLVKDRSEPSSGNTIYF. The CDR3 nucleotides read TGTGCCAGCAGCTTAGTCAAAGACAGGTCCGAACCAAGCTCTGGAAACACCATATATTTT.

The rearrangement joins TRBV15 to TRBJ1-4; D remains ambiguous. Between the trimmed V and J ends, which lost 6 bases and 6 bases, there was a span of 5 bases. The CDR3 runs to 11 residues. Germline V gives CDR1 LNHNV, CDR2 YYDKDF (reference sequence). The CDR3 bases are TGTGCCACCAGTCAGTATGAAAAACTGTTTTTT. The encoded protein is CATSQYEKLFF.

This clone was seen only a few times. The chain carries TRBV6-2 or TRBV6-3 and TRBJ2-5, with 10 bases lining up with TRBD2. The J segment lost 0 bases and the V segment lost 2 bases, leaving 3 bases of the junction unmatched. Germline V gives CDR1 MNHEY, CDR2 SVGEGT. The CDR3 spans 16 residues. The CDR3 loop is CASSYVLAGYQETQYF. The CDR3 DNA reads TGTGCCAGCAGTTACGTACTAGCGGGGTACCAAGAGACCCAGTACTTC.

The V gene is TRBV5-1, the J gene TRBJ1-2; D remains unclear. Germline loops: CDR1 SGHRS, CDR2 YFSETQ. The CDR3 runs 13 residues. V was clipped by 0 bases and J by 1 base, with 4 bases between them. Here the CDR3 DNA reads TGCGCCAGCAGCTTGGCCAGTAACTATGGCTACACCTTC. Protein: CASSLASNYGYTF.

The chain uses TRBV27 and TRBJ2-1, with D perhaps matching TRBD2 (6 bases). CDR1 and CDR2 (germline): MNHEY, SMNVEV (reference sequence). V dropped 4 bases and J dropped 5 bases, with 9 bases sitting between them. This CDR3 contains 13 residues. Here the CDR3 reads CASSWDFHNEQFF. The CDR3 coding sequence is TGTGCCAGCAGTTGGGACTTTCACAATGAGCAGTTCTTC.

The rearrangement uses TRBV9 and TRBJ2-7; possibly TRBD1 or TRBD2 for D (5 bases each). V lost 0 bases, J lost 7 bases, and 8 bases lay in between. The CDR3 loop spans 12 amino acids. CDR1 and CDR2 from the germline V gene are SGDLS and YYNGEE. The CDR3 sequence: CASSVGGGEQYF. Written as DNA, the CDR3 is TGTGCCAGCAGCGTAGGTGGGGGTGAGCAGTACTTC.

This chain uses TRBV5-4 with TRBJ2-7, with 7 positions matching TRBD1. Germline loops: CDR1 SGHNT, CDR2 YYREEE (reference sequence). CDR3 length equals 14 residues. V was pared by 0 bases and J by 5 bases, with 5 bases of the junction left unmatched. CDR3: CASSLATGSHEQYF. Here the CDR3 DNA reads TGTGCCAGCAGCTTGGCGACAGGGTCCCACGAGCAGTACTTC.

This rearrangement joins TRBV11-1 to TRBJ2-3, with D perhaps TRBD1 (5 bases). V lost 2 bases and J 3 bases, leaving 6 bases between the germline ends. The CDR3 extends over 13 amino acids. Germline V lookup: CDR1 SGHAT, CDR2 FQDESV (reference sequence). The CDR3 region is CASSLRTTDTQYF. CDR3 bases: TGTGCCAGCAGCTTAAGGACAACAGATACGCAGTATTTT.

The chain joins TRBV19 to TRBJ1-3; possible D gene TRBD1, 5 bases. This CDR3 is 15 amino acids long. Germline V CDR1 and CDR2: LNHDA, SQIVND (reference sequence). The V end was cut by 6 bases, the J end by 0 bases, with 12 bases between. The CDR3 DNA sequence: TGTGCCAGTAGCCGAGGGGACCTCTCTGGAAACACCATATATTTT. Amino acids: CASSRGDLSGNTIYF.

As DNA, the CDR3 is TGTGCCAGCAGTTTATCGAACAGGGACCACAATGAGCAGTTCTTC. The encoded protein is CASSLSNRDHNEQFF. The gene calls are TRBV27 and TRBJ2-1; possible D gene TRBD1, 6 bases. CDR3 length: 15 amino acids. V was clipped by 0 bases and J by 5 bases, with 11 bases between them. Germline V CDR1 and CDR2: MNHEY, SMNVEV (reference sequence).

The chain is built from TRBV7-3 and TRBJ2-2, with 7 bases fitting TRBD2. Germline V gene data show CDR1 as SGHTA and CDR2 as FQGTGA. The CDR3 has 13 residues. V shed 5 bases, J shed 5 bases, and the junction held 2 bases outside the gene matches. For the CDR3, the DNA is TGTGCCAGCAGCGTACTAGCGACCGGGGAGCTGTTTTTT. Protein: CASSVLATGELFF.

The chain links TRBV9 to TRBJ2-2; 9 positions match TRBD1. CDR3 length: 16 residues. CDR1 SGDLS and CDR2 YYNGEE come from the germline V gene. Losses at the gene ends were 3 bases for V and 1 base for J; bases not matched to a gene: 4. The CDR3 here is CASSEQGAQNTGELFF. In DNA form, the CDR3 reads TGTGCCAGCAGCGAACAGGGGGCGCAGAACACCGGGGAGCTGTTTTTT.

This clone was seen only once. This chain joins TRBV5-4 and TRBJ1-3; D unclear. The length of the CDR3 is 15 residues. The ends were cut back, 3 bases at V and 2 bases at J, with 12 bases in the middle. Germline V gene sequence: CDR1 SGHNT, CDR2 YYREEE (reference sequence). The CDR3 spells CASSSLQSPGNTIYF. For the CDR3, the DNA is TGTGCCAGCAGCTCCCTTCAATCTCCTGGAAACACCATATATTTT.

This chain connects TRBV29-1 to TRBJ1-1; TRBD1 matches at 8 bases. CDR3 length: 13 amino acids. Germline CDR1 reads SQVTM; CDR2 reads ANQGSEA. V was clipped by 2 bases and J by 4 bases; unmatched bases: 3. For the CDR3, the DNA is TGCAGCGTTGAACACGACAGGGGCACTGAAGCTTTCTTT. This codes for CSVEHDRGTEAFF.

The gene calls are TRBV6-2 or TRBV6-3 and TRBJ1-2; the D gene is possibly TRBD1 (5 bases). Germline V lookup: CDR1 MNHEY, CDR2 SVGEGT. Trimming took 5 bases from V and 3 from J, leaving 10 bases between them. The CDR3 is made up of 13 amino acids. CDR3 sequence reads: CASSAGADYGYTF. Here the CDR3 DNA reads TGTGCCAGCAGTGCCGGGGCGGACTATGGCTACACCTTC.

J is TRBJ1-1 and V is TRBV5-4, with D possibly matching TRBD1 (5 bases). There are 14 residues in the CDR3. The germline V and J ends were trimmed by 0 bases and 3 bases, with 9 bases remaining between them. CDR1 is SGHNT and CDR2 is YYREEE in the germline V gene (reference sequence). The CDR3 loop is CASSLVRGDTEAFF. For the CDR3, the DNA is TGTGCCAGCAGCTTGGTTCGGGGGGACACTGAAGCTTTCTTT. Combining the CDR3 with reference TRBV5-4 and TRBJ1-1 gives the whole variable domain ETGVTQSPTHLIKTRGQQVTLRCSSQSGHNTVSWYQQALGQGPQFIFQYYREEENGRGNFPPRFSGLQFPNYSSELNVNALELDDSALYLCASSLVRGDTEAFFGQGTRLTVV.

Only one count was recorded for this clone. The gene calls are TRBV4-3 and TRBJ2-5; the D gene is possibly TRBD1 (5 bases). The germline V gene has CDR1 LGHNA and CDR2 YSLEER. Trimming removed 2 bases from V and 5 bases from J, with 9 bases in between. The CDR3 is 13 amino acids. The CDR3 here is CASSQRKGETQYF. Written as DNA, the CDR3 is TGCGCCAGCAGCCAACGTAAGGGGGAGACCCAGTACTTC.

The CDR3: CASRPTGYTEAFF. In DNA form, the CDR3 reads TGTGCCAGCAGACCCACAGGGTACACTGAAGCTTTCTTT. V usage is TRBV7-9 and J usage is TRBJ1-1; tentatively, D is TRBD1 (6 bases). The germline V gene has CDR1 SEHNR and CDR2 FQNEAQ (reference sequence). This CDR3 region has 13 residues. The germline V and J ends were trimmed by 6 bases and 3 bases, with 11 bases remaining between them.

Concerning this clone: The sample holds other DNA sequences that translate to the same CDR3. The chain joins TRBV9 to TRBJ2-3, with TRBD2 matching over 10 bases. The germline V gene has CDR1 SGDLS and CDR2 YYNGEE. Unmatched junction bases numbered 3, after V lost 2 bases and J lost 0 bases. The CDR3 totals 16 residues. DNA for the CDR3: TGTGCCAGCAGCGTCGATAGCGGGGGGAGCACAGATACGCAGTATTTT. Translation gives CASSVDSGGSTDTQYF.

The V gene is TRBV4-3, the J gene TRBJ2-1; TRBD2 matches 8 bases. Germline CDR1 LGHNA, CDR2 YSLEER. Unmatched junction bases numbered 5, after V lost 4 bases and J lost 3 bases. The CDR3 length is 15 residues. CDR3 DNA sequence: TGCGCCAGCAGCCCGAGCGGGGGTTACTACAATGAGCAGTTCTTC. The encoded protein is CASSPSGGYYNEQFF.

This clone turned up a few times. The rearrangement uses TRBV18 and TRBJ1-5, with no clear D. V was pared by 0 bases and J by 4 bases, with 7 bases between. Germline lookup yields CDR1 KGHSH and CDR2 LQKENI. The CDR3 totals 14 residues. CDR3 amino acids: CASSPPGSNQPQHF. The CDR3 nucleotides read TGTGCCAGCTCACCACCGGGGAGTAATCAGCCCCAGCATTTT.

This clone was counted once. This chain joins TRBV5-5 and TRBJ2-7, with D tentatively TRBD1 (5 bases). V was trimmed by 4 bases and J by 5 bases, leaving 16 bases between them. The germline V gene encodes CDR1 SGHKS and CDR2 YYEKEE (reference sequence). The CDR3 length is 14 residues. CDR3 sequence: CASSLLVGAHEQYF. CDR3 DNA: TGTGCCAGCAGCCTTCTTGTAGGGGCCCACGAGCAGTACTTC.

This clone was observed once. V usage is TRBV19 and J usage is TRBJ2-1; a weak D match, TRBD1 (6 bases). CDR1 is LNHDA and CDR2 is SQIVND in the germline V gene (reference sequence). Between the trimmed V and J ends, which lost 4 bases and 0 bases, there was a span of 13 bases. The CDR3 runs 16 residues. The CDR3: CASSNIQGSSYNEQFF. CDR3 nucleotides: TGTGCCAGTAGTAACATACAGGGTAGCTCCTACAATGAGCAGTTCTTC.

The gene calls are TRBV15 and TRBJ2-1; 8 bases fit TRBD2. The V gene end was trimmed by 0 bases and the J gene end by 2 bases; junction bases not matched to a gene: 3. From germline, CDR1 is LNHNV and CDR2 YYDKDF (reference sequence). This CDR3 region has 16 residues. In DNA form, the CDR3 reads TGTGCCACCAGCAGAGACGGGGGGGCCCCCTACAATGAGCAGTTCTTC. Its protein product is CATSRDGGAPYNEQFF.